Following are 26 T cell receptor beta chains from one sample sequenced in a study of CD8+CD57+ T cells in acquired aplastic anemia. Genomic DNA templated the TCR beta VDJ and CDR3 profiling. TCRdb recomputed calls from the reads with MiXCR, one row per CDR3 protein. The repertoire holds about 190,000 distinct CDR3 sequences, with less than 65% as singletons. The sequenced material came from sorted CD4+, CD8+, or CD8+CD57+ T cells (not recorded which) from PBMCs. These receptor sequences come from a human donor in good health, serving as a control.

The chain is built from TRBV20-1 and TRBJ2-3, with D unclear. The CDR3 is 17 amino acids. V lost 0 bases and J 2 bases, leaving 18 bases between the germline ends. CDR1 DFQATT and CDR2 SNEGSKA come from the germline V gene (reference sequence). The CDR3 nucleotides are TGCAGTGCTAGAGATCTAGGTGGTGTACGACCCACAGATACGCAGTATTTT. This translates into CSARDLGGVRPTDTQYF.

This chain's CDR3 is CASSSQGTSGGLTYNEQFF. Written as DNA, the CDR3 is TGCGCCAGCAGCTCCCAGGGAACTAGCGGGGGGTTAACCTACAATGAGCAGTTCTTC. The genes are TRBV5-1 and TRBJ2-1; 12 nucleotides agree with TRBD2. The J segment lost 2 bases and the V segment lost 3 bases, leaving 12 bases of the junction unmatched. There are 19 residues in the CDR3. Germline-derived CDR1 and CDR2 are SGHRS and YFSETQ.

CDR3 sequence: CASSEDRTLEYF. As DNA, the CDR3 is TGTGCCAGCAGTGAAGATAGGACTTTAGAGTATTTT. The chain joins TRBV2 to TRBJ2-3; possibly TRBD2 for D (5 bases). Deletions cut 1 base from V and 13 bases from J, with 12 bases between. The CDR3 extends over 12 amino acids. Germline lookup yields CDR1 SNHLY and CDR2 FYNNEI.

This clonotype was counted ten times or more. V is TRBV4-1 and J is TRBJ1-5, with D possibly being TRBD1 (5 bases). From germline, CDR1 is MGHRA and CDR2 YSYEKL. This CDR3 has 13 amino acids. V lost 3 bases, J lost 7 bases, and 10 bases lay in between. CDR3 nucleotides: TGCGCCAGCAGCCATATAGGGGAACAGCCCCAGCATTTT. Translating it yields CASSHIGEQPQHF.

This clonotype was counted many times. The CDR3 region has the DNA TGCAGCGTTGCCAACCTCGGGGACAGGGGGCATCATGGGTATGGCTACACCTTC. This codes for CSVANLGDRGHHGYGYTF. The chain recombines TRBV29-1 with TRBJ1-2, with 12 bases aligning to TRBD1. V shed 4 bases, J shed 5 bases, and the junction held 17 bases outside the gene matches. The CDR3 sequence is 18 residues long. Germline CDR1 is SQVTM and CDR2 is ANQGSEA.

The chain is built from TRBV25-1 and TRBJ1-1, with 7 positions matching TRBD1. V dropped 8 bases and J dropped 5; count of bases not matched to a gene: 11. The CDR3 extends over 14 amino acids. The germline V gene encodes CDR1 MGHDK and CDR2 SYGVNS. CDR3 amino acids: CASGSPTRGTEAFF. The CDR3 DNA reads TGTGCCAGCGGGAGTCCAACCAGGGGGACTGAAGCTTTCTTT.

Comment on this clonotype: An end of the junction does not agree with germline; a read error may underlie this. The chain employs TRBV20-1 and TRBJ1-6; 8 bases line up with TRBD1. The CDR3 totals 15 residues. The V gene's germline CDR1 is DFQATT and CDR2 SNEGSKA (reference sequence). The CDR3 reads CSARGTGRTNSPLHF. CDR3 nucleotide sequence: TGCAGTGCAAGAGGGACAGGAAGAACTAATTCACCCCTCCACTTT.

This clonotype was found many times. Relative to the germline gene, one junction end is altered; a read error may explain this. The chain links TRBV3-1 to TRBJ1-1; 7 bases line up with TRBD1. This CDR3 comprises 14 residues. CDR1 and CDR2 (germline): LGHDT, YNNKEL (reference sequence). The CDR3 loop reads CASSLGTVGTEAFF. The CDR3 nucleotides read TGCGCCAGCAGCTTGGGGACAGTTGGCACTGAAGCTTTCTTT.

The V gene is TRBV20-1, the J gene TRBJ2-5; unclear D gene. This CDR3 is 11 amino acids long. Germline-derived CDR1 and CDR2 are DFQATT and SNEGSKA (reference sequence). V gave up 3 bases and J gave up 2 bases, with 4 bases separating them. The CDR3 DNA is TGCAGTGCTAGCGGACAAGAGACCCAGTACTTC. Translation: CSASGQETQYF.

This chain joins TRBV2 and TRBJ1-2; D is possibly TRBD1 (6 bases). CDR1 SNHLY and CDR2 FYNNEI come from the germline V gene. Trimming pared 6 bases from V and 1 base from J, leaving 21 bases between. The CDR3 length is 17 residues. This chain's CDR3 is CASRPGLTGPFNYGYTF. The CDR3 nucleotides read TGTGCCAGCAGACCCGGACTGACAGGCCCCTTTAACTATGGCTACACCTTC.

This clonotype has ten or more counts. The V gene is TRBV7-2, the J gene TRBJ2-5; D is ambiguous. Per germline, CDR1 SGHTA and CDR2 FQGNSA. Trimming removed 1 base from V and 5 bases from J, with 11 bases in between. CDR3 length: 14 amino acids. The CDR3 sequence is CASSLVRGPETQYF. The CDR3 DNA is TGTGCCAGCAGCTTAGTCAGAGGCCCGGAGACCCAGTACTTC.

V usage is TRBV2 and J usage is TRBJ2-5, with D possibly TRBD2 on 5 matching bases. Germline V gene sequence: CDR1 SNHLY, CDR2 FYNNEI. V shed 0 bases and J shed 3 bases, with 11 bases lying between them. The CDR3 runs to 15 residues. CDR3 loop: CASSEAPGSEETQYF. CDR3 DNA: TGTGCCAGCAGTGAAGCGCCGGGATCCGAAGAGACCCAGTACTTC.

The J gene is TRBJ1-1, the V gene TRBV15; a weak D match, TRBD1 (6 bases). The CDR3 contains 12 residues. Trimming cost V 5 bases and J 9 bases, with 13 bases left between them. The germline gives CDR1 LNHNV, CDR2 YYDKDF (reference sequence). CDR3 protein: CATSLEGGKAFF. In DNA form, the CDR3 reads TGTGCCACCAGCCTAGAAGGGGGGAAAGCTTTCTTT.

The chain carries TRBV10-3 and TRBJ1-2; D not certain. V was pared by 5 bases and J by 1 base, with 11 bases between. The CDR3 covers 14 residues. Germline V gene sequence: CDR1 ENHRY, CDR2 SYGVKD. The CDR3 reads CAISYFNLNYGYTF. Here the CDR3 DNA reads TGTGCCATCAGTTACTTTAACCTTAACTATGGCTACACCTTC.

This clonotype was recorded at least ten times. The chain combines TRBV5-8 with TRBJ1-2, with D tentatively TRBD1 (6 bases). The CDR3 sequence is 14 residues long. CDR1 and CDR2 from the germline V gene are SGHTS and YDEGEE. Trimming left V 2 bases short and J 4 bases short, with 12 bases between. CDR3 residues: CASSLAQGSYGYTF. The CDR3 bases are TGTGCCAGCAGCTTAGCACAGGGTAGCTATGGCTACACCTTC.

This clonotype was seen ten or more times. The genes are TRBV7-2 and TRBJ1-1; D remains ambiguous. V lost 1 base and J 0 bases, leaving 9 bases between the germline ends. The CDR3 has 15 amino acids. Germline V CDR1 and CDR2: SGHTA, FQGNSA. This CDR3 is CASSLVWQMNTEAFF. The CDR3 nucleotides read TGTGCCAGCAGCTTAGTGTGGCAGATGAACACTGAAGCTTTCTTT.

In this sample, this clonotype turned up many times. The CDR3 protein is CASSPSGTDMNTEAFF. CDR3 nucleotide sequence: TGCGCCAGCAGCCCGAGTGGGACAGACATGAACACTGAAGCTTTCTTT. V and J are TRBV4-3 and TRBJ1-1; 7 bases are a match to TRBD1. There are 16 residues in the CDR3. CDR1 is LGHNA and CDR2 is YSLEER in the germline V gene. V trimming: 4 bases; J trimming: 0 bases; junction bases outside the gene matches: 8.

This chain links TRBV7-2 with TRBJ2-3; TRBD2 matches at 15 bases. The germline V gene has CDR1 SGHTA and CDR2 FQGNSA. The CDR3 is 16 amino acids. Unmatched junction bases numbered 2, after V lost 4 bases and J lost 3 bases. CDR3 in DNA: TGTGCCAGCAGCTCCGGACTAGCGGGGGGGACAGATACGCAGTATTTT. Translation: CASSSGLAGGTDTQYF.

This chain links TRBV10-3 with TRBJ2-5; maybe TRBD2 (6 bases). In germline, CDR1 is ENHRY, CDR2 SYGVKD. Trimming stripped 7 bases from V and 5 bases from J, with 20 bases between. This CDR3 is built from 15 residues. CDR3 loop: CAITGGAGLSETQYF. The CDR3 DNA reads as TGTGCCATCACCGGCGGGGCTGGGTTGTCGGAGACCCAGTACTTC.

The chain recombines TRBV10-3 with TRBJ1-2; D is ambiguous. V lost 4 bases and J lost 12, with 21 bases in between. This CDR3 has 14 amino acids. Looked up from germline, CDR1 is ENHRY and CDR2 is SYGVKD. CDR3 sequence (DNA): TGTGCCATCAGTGCCCTTGTCGGCACAGTGAGCCACACCTTC. As protein: CAISALVGTVSHTF.

This clonotype was counted ten times or more. The chain carries TRBV7-9 and TRBJ2-7, with D perhaps TRBD2 (6 bases). V shed 2 bases and J shed 5 bases, with 13 bases lying between them. The CDR3 has 14 residues. The V gene's germline CDR1 is SEHNR and CDR2 FQNEAQ (reference sequence). CDR3 amino acids: CASSLRGTENEQYF. The CDR3 DNA follows: TGTGCCAGCAGCTTACGGGGGACGGAAAACGAGCAGTACTTC.

This clonotype was picked up many times. CDR3 residues: CASSRNEKLFF. The CDR3 DNA is TGTGCCAGCAGCCGAAATGAAAAACTGTTTTTT. This chain links TRBV7-9 with TRBJ1-4; D uncertain. The CDR3 has 11 amino acids. V lost 5 bases, J lost 5 bases, and 3 bases lay in between. The V gene's germline CDR1 is SEHNR and CDR2 FQNEAQ (reference sequence).

This clonotype was seen more than once but under ten times. The chain employs TRBV15 and TRBJ2-3; 8 nucleotides agree with TRBD1. Germline V gives CDR1 LNHNV, CDR2 YYDKDF (reference sequence). V was pared by 5 bases and J by 3 bases, with 4 bases of the junction left unmatched. This CDR3 is built from 14 residues. Written as DNA, the CDR3 is TGTGCCACCAGCTCTAACAGGGGGACAGATACGCAGTATTTT. It encodes CATSSNRGTDTQYF.

This clonotype was found a few times. The rearrangement links TRBV9 to TRBJ2-2; 7 nucleotides agree with TRBD1. Germline assignment: CDR1 SGDLS and CDR2 YYNGEE. The CDR3 covers 14 residues. V was pared by 3 bases and J by 10 bases, with 9 bases of the junction left unmatched. In DNA form, the CDR3 reads TGTGCCAGCAGCGCACAGGGGTTGGGAACGGAGCTGTTTTTT. Protein: CASSAQGLGTELFF.

As concerns this clonotype: This could be a read error, since a much larger clone is one nucleotide away. The rearrangement links TRBV6-5 to TRBJ2-5, with TRBD1 matching 10 bases. Germline V gene lookup returns CDR1 MNHEY and CDR2 SVGAGI. The CDR3 spans 13 residues. CDR3 in DNA: TGTGCCAGCGGACAGGGGGGACAAGGGACCCAGTACTTC. Translated: CASGQGGQGTQYF.

The table lists this clonotype with many counts. V is TRBV5-1 and J is TRBJ1-2, with D possibly being TRBD1 (6 bases). The germline V gene encodes CDR1 SGHRS and CDR2 YFSETQ. With 1 base removed from V and 5 bases from J, the gap between germline ends came to 12 bases. This CDR3 comprises 14 residues. The CDR3 DNA reads as TGCGCCAGCAGCTTGACAGGGTCGCGGTATGGCTACACCTTC. Protein: CASSLTGSRYGYTF.